A single sample is the source of the 15 T cell receptor beta chains below, sequenced in a study of cytomegalovirus exposure and HLA in healthy donors. This PCR relied on a set of 60 Vbeta primers and 13 Jbeta primers. Measured with immunoSEQ multiplex PCR; TCRdb has only the in-frame clones, and not every one. This sample has 120,000 or so clones, with less than 20% found just once. Sequencing input: PBMCs. The origin of the receptors is a woman under 30 in good health and CMV-seronegative.

The chain combines TRBV5-1 with TRBJ2-5; 7 bases are shared with TRBD1. CDR3 size: 15 residues. The trim removed 4 bases at V and 2 bases at J, leaving 8 bases unmatched. Germline-derived CDR1 and CDR2 are SGHRS and YFSETQ. DNA for the CDR3: TGCGCCAGCAGCAAACAGACAGGGCAACAAGAGACCCAGTACTTC. It specifies CASSKQTGQQETQYF. The full variable domain, in which reference TRBV5-1 and TRBJ2-5 provide the parts outside the CDR3, is KAGVTQTPRYLIKTRGQQVTLSCSPISGHRSVSWYQQTPGQGLQFLFEYFSETQRNKGNFPGRFSGRQFSNSRSEMNVSTLELGDSALYLCASSKQTGQQETQYFGPGTRLLVL.

In its sample, this clone was seen a few times. The V call is TRBV7-3, the J call TRBJ2-1; TRBD2 matches 7 bases. V gave up 5 bases and J gave up 2 bases; unmatched junction bases: 6. The CDR3 loop spans 15 amino acids. Germline lookup yields CDR1 SGHTA and CDR2 FQGTGA. The CDR3 DNA is TGTGCCAGCAGCCGTTCGGGGGGACCCTACAATGAGCAGTTCTTC. The encoded protein is CASSRSGGPYNEQFF.

This clone turned up a few times. This chain joins TRBV28 and TRBJ1-5; perhaps TRBD1 as D (5 bases). Germline V CDR1 and CDR2: MDHEN, SYDVKM. The CDR3 contains 16 residues. V lost 4 bases to trimming and J lost 8 bases, with 21 bases between them. The chain's CDR3 is CASSSPGKGIVKPQHF. The CDR3 nucleotides read TGTGCCAGCAGTTCTCCAGGGAAGGGGATCGTGAAGCCCCAGCATTTT.

This clone has a handful of counts. The gene calls are TRBV15 and TRBJ2-1, with D possibly TRBD2 on 5 matching bases. The CDR3 runs to 14 residues. Trimming removed 1 base from V and 10 bases from J, with 14 bases in between. Germline lookup yields CDR1 LNHNV and CDR2 YYDKDF (reference sequence). CDR3 bases: TGTGCCACCAGCAGAGCACCCCTAGCAAGGGAGCAGTTCTTC. Translation: CATSRAPLAREQFF.

The genes are TRBV7-2 and TRBJ1-1; possible D gene TRBD1, 6 bases. Germline CDR1 SGHTA, CDR2 FQGNSA. Trimming took 1 base from V and 2 from J, leaving 14 bases between them. CDR3 length: 16 residues. The CDR3 DNA reads as TGTGCCAGCAGCTTAGAGAGGGTCAGGGGTAACACTGAAGCTTTCTTT. This encodes CASSLERVRGNTEAFF.

This clone was seen ten or more times. The chain combines TRBV6-5 with TRBJ2-3; 12 nucleotides line up with TRBD2. The CDR3 totals 14 residues. Germline trimming cut 7 bases from V and 6 bases from J; bases unmatched to any gene: 5. Germline CDR1 is MNHEY and CDR2 is SVGAGI. CDR3 sequence (DNA): TGTGCCAGCACTAGCGGGGGGGCAGCCGATACGCAGTATTTT. Translated, it gives CASTSGGAADTQYF.

J is TRBJ2-5 and V is TRBV6-1; no clear D gene. With 4 bases removed from V and 1 base from J, the gap between germline ends came to 10 bases. This CDR3 has 14 residues. Germline-derived CDR1 and CDR2 are MNHNS and SASEGT. CDR3 in DNA: TGTGCCAGCAGTGGAGGAAGTCCCCAAGAGACCCAGTACTTC. This codes for CASSGGSPQETQYF.

A few counts support this clone. J is TRBJ2-1 and V is TRBV2; 12 positions agree with TRBD2. The CDR3 is made up of 14 amino acids. The V gene's germline CDR1 is SNHLY and CDR2 FYNNEI. V lost 5 bases, J lost 10 bases, and 6 bases stayed unmatched. The CDR3: CASSTSGRLSEQFF. The CDR3 coding sequence is TGTGCCAGCAGTACTAGCGGGAGGCTATCCGAGCAGTTCTTC.

J is TRBJ2-2 and V is TRBV4-2; the D gene is possibly TRBD2 (6 bases). The CDR3 is made up of 16 amino acids. Germline V gene lookup returns CDR1 LGHNA and CDR2 YNFKEQ. V gave up 4 bases and J gave up 1 base, with 13 bases separating them. This CDR3 reads CASSPSSRENTGELFF. CDR3 DNA: TGTGCCAGCAGCCCCTCGTCGCGGGAGAACACCGGGGAGCTGTTTTTT.

In this sample, this clone turned up a few times. The gene calls are TRBV10-1 and TRBJ1-1, with TRBD1 identical over 8 bases. Germline V lookup: CDR1 WNHNN, CDR2 SYGVQD (reference sequence). After removal of 4 bases from V and 3 bases from J, the junction contained 4 bases not matched to a gene. The CDR3 extends over 14 amino acids. The DNA for the CDR3 is TGCGCCAGCAGTGGACAGGGGCCCTACACTGAAGCTTTCTTT. Protein: CASSGQGPYTEAFF.

This chain links TRBV7-2 with TRBJ2-5, with 11 bases aligning to TRBD2. J lost 5 bases, V lost 5 bases, and 7 bases had no gene match. Per the germline V gene, CDR1 is SGHTA and CDR2 is FQGNSA. The CDR3 totals 15 residues. The CDR3 is CASSPGASGGETQYF. The CDR3 nucleotides are TGTGCCAGCAGCCCAGGAGCTAGCGGGGGGGAGACCCAGTACTTC.

The CDR3 DNA reads as TGTGCCAGCAGCCCCCGACAGTATCAGCCCCAGCATTTT. Translating it yields CASSPRQYQPQHF. The chain uses TRBV7-2 and TRBJ1-5, with a possible D match to TRBD1 (5 bases). This CDR3 has 13 amino acids. CDR1 and CDR2 from the germline V gene are SGHTA and FQGNSA. V dropped 5 bases and J dropped 5 bases, with 10 bases sitting between them.

The rearrangement links TRBV2 to TRBJ1-6, with D perhaps matching TRBD1 (5 bases). The germline V gene has CDR1 SNHLY and CDR2 FYNNEI. The CDR3 totals 11 residues. With 4 bases removed from V and 12 bases from J, the gap between germline ends came to 7 bases. This chain's CDR3 is CASSGGGPLHF. Written as DNA, the CDR3 is TGTGCCAGCAGTGGGGGGGGACCCCTCCACTTT.

There are a few counts of this clone. The V gene is TRBV7-9, the J gene TRBJ2-5, with 8 bases lining up with TRBD2. The CDR3 extends over 17 amino acids. Trimming at V came to 2 bases and at J to 3 bases, leaving 11 bases not matched to a gene. The V gene's germline CDR1 is SEHNR and CDR2 FQNEAQ (reference sequence). CDR3 sequence: CASSLLTSGYSKETQYF. CDR3 DNA sequence: TGTGCCAGCAGCTTATTAACTAGCGGATATAGTAAAGAGACCCAGTACTTC.

This clone was seen only a few times. The chain is built from TRBV4-3 and TRBJ2-4, with D perhaps matching TRBD1 (6 bases). V was cut by 5 bases and J by 3 bases, with 20 bases left in between. This CDR3 contains 17 residues. Germline values: CDR1 LGHNA, CDR2 YSLEER. The CDR3 sequence is CASSTGQRGDVKNIQYF. CDR3 nucleotides: TGCGCCAGCAGCACCGGACAGCGAGGGGATGTCAAAAACATTCAGTACTTC.